What follows are 6 T cell receptor beta chains derived from one specimen sequenced in a study of shared clonotypes between healthy human individuals. Generated by immunoSEQ multiplex PCR, the TCRdb table keeps only in-frame clones and is missing some. The table includes about 1 million clones, about 80% detected once. Sequencing input: memory CD4+ T cells from PBMCs. Subset indicated: CD45RA-negative fraction. These receptors all come from a man between 18 and 35 years old in good health. Some clones in this sample may be carry-over from other donors' samples.

The V and J genes are TRBV6-5 and TRBJ1-1, with TRBD1 matching over 9 bases. V shed 4 bases and J 1 base; nucleotides not matched to a gene: 1. The CDR3 consists of 14 residues. Per germline, CDR1 MNHEY and CDR2 SVGAGI. The CDR3 sequence is CASSSDRGNTEAFF. The CDR3 DNA reads as TGTGCCAGCAGTTCGGACAGGGGGAACACTGAAGCTTTCTTT.

A single count supports this clone. The chain employs TRBV28 and TRBJ2-7, with 8 nucleotides matching TRBD1. Germline V CDR1 and CDR2: MDHEN, SYDVKM. Unmatched junction bases numbered 4, after V lost 6 bases and J lost 3 bases. The length of the CDR3 is 13 residues. The CDR3 coding sequence is TGTGCCAGCAGGAGGGGACAGGTCTACGAGCAGTACTTC. It is translated as CASRRGQVYEQYF.

Points on this clone: This sample also contains other DNA sequences that code for the same CDR3. The chain combines TRBV29-1 with TRBJ1-1, with no clear D. Trimming removed 0 bases at V and 0 bases at J, with 5 bases between. Germline-derived CDR1 and CDR2 are SQVTM and ANQGSEA. The CDR3 runs to 13 residues. The CDR3 DNA is TGCAGCGTTGAAGAGGGAATGAACACTGAAGCTTTCTTT. Translation gives CSVEEGMNTEAFF.

The gene calls are TRBV5-1 and TRBJ2-3; TRBD2 aligns across 8 bases. CDR3 length: 14 residues. The germline CDR1 and CDR2 sequences are SGHRS and YFSETQ. Trimming at V came to 4 bases and at J to 2 bases, leaving 3 bases not matched to a gene. CDR3 coding DNA: TGCGCCAGCAGCCCGACTAGCGACACAGATACGCAGTATTTT. It codes for CASSPTSDTDTQYF.

The V and J genes are TRBV11-2 and TRBJ2-3; D call uncertain. Trimming left V 2 bases short and J 1 base short, with 10 bases between. Looked up from germline, CDR1 is SGHAT and CDR2 is FQNNGV. The CDR3 length is 15 residues. The CDR3 protein is CASSLPGHGTDTQYF. The CDR3 nucleotides are TGTGCCAGCAGCTTACCAGGCCACGGCACAGATACGCAGTATTTT.

This clone was seen ten or more times. The chain links TRBV5-4 to TRBJ1-5, with D perhaps TRBD1 (6 bases). CDR3 length: 13 residues. Germline-derived CDR1 and CDR2 are SGHNT and YYREEE (reference sequence). The ends were cut back, 0 bases at V and 5 bases at J, with 6 bases in the middle. In nucleotides, the CDR3 is TGTGCCAGCAGCTTGGACAGGGATCAGCCCCAGCATTTT. Protein product: CASSLDRDQPQHF.